The T cell receptor (beta chain) described here comes from a study of a mutant IDH1 vaccine in newly diagnosed glioma. As for the study in general: Vaccine dosing followed radiotherapy by 4-6 weeks, or accompanied temozolomide cycles. Patients arrived already treated with radiotherapy, temozolomide, or both, most having had both.

The time point is: week 23, last vaccination. Each dose delivered 300 ug of mutant IDH1 20-mer peptide subcutaneously with imiquimod. Each donor presented with a new WHO grade 3 or 4 astrocytoma that tested IDH1-mutant and showed ATRX loss. The assay was immunoSEQ multiplex PCR, and TCRdb's table has in-frame clones only and misses some. The table shows 45,000 to 65,000 clones, with about 81% occurring only once. Germline CDR1 is SGHDT and CDR2 is YYEEEE. The V gene lost 4 bases and the J gene lost 3 bases, with 7 bases spanning the gap. The CDR3 consists of 12 residues. About this clone: Its antigen remains unknown.

The clonotype comes from a woman in her 40s with glioma. Some clones in this sample may be carry-over from other donors' samples. This chain joins TRBV5-6 and TRBJ1-2; no definite D call. Sequencing was performed on PBMCs, taken from a glioma patient whose treatment included an IDH1 peptide vaccine. The DNA of the CDR3 is TGTGCCAGCAGCCGTTCTGACTATGGCTACACCTTC. This gives the protein CASSRSDYGYTF.